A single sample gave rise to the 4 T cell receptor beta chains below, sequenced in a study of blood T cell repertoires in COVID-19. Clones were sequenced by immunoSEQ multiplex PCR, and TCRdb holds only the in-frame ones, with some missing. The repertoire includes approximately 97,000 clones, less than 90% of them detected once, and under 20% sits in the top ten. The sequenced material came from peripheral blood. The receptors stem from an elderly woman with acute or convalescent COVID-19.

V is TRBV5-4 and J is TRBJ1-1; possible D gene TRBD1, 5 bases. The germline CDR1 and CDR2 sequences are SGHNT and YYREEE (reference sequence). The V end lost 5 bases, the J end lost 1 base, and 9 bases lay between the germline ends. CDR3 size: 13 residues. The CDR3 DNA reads TGTGCCAGCAGAGGGGCGCCGAACACTGAAGCTTTCTTT. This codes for CASRGAPNTEAFF.

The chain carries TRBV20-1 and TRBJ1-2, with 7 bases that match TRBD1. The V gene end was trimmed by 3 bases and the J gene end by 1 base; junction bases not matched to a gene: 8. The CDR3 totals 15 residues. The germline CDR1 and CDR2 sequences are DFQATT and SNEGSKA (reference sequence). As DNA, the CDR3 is TGCAGTGCTAGTAGAGGGGGCCCGTATAACTATGGCTACACCTTC. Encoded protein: CSASRGGPYNYGYTF.

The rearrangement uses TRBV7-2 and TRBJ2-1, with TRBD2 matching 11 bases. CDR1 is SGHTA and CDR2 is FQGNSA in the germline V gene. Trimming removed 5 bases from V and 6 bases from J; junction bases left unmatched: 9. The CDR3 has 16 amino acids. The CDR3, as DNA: TGTGCCAGCAGCCTCAGGAGTAGCGGGGGGGCCAATGAGCAGTTCTTC. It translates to CASSLRSSGGANEQFF.

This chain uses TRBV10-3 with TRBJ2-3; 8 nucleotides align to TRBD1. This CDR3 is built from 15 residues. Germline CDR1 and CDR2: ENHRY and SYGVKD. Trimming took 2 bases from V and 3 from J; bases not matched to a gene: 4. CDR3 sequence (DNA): TGTGCCATCAGTGAGCAGGGGGCGGGTACAGATACGCAGTATTTT. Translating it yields CAISEQGAGTDTQYF.